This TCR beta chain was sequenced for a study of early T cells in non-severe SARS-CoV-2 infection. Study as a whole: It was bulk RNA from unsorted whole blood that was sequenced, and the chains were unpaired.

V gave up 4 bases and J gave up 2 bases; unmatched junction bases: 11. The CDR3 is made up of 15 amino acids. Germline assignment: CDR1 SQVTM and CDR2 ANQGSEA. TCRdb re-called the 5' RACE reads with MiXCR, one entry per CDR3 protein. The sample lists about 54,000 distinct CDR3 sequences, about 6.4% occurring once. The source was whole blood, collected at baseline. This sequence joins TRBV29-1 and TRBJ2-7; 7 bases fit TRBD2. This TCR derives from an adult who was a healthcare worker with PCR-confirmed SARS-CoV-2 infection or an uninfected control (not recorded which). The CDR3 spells CSVGPPGGGTYEQYF. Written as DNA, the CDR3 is TGCAGCGTTGGGCCCCCCGGCGGGGGAACCTACGAGCAGTACTTC.